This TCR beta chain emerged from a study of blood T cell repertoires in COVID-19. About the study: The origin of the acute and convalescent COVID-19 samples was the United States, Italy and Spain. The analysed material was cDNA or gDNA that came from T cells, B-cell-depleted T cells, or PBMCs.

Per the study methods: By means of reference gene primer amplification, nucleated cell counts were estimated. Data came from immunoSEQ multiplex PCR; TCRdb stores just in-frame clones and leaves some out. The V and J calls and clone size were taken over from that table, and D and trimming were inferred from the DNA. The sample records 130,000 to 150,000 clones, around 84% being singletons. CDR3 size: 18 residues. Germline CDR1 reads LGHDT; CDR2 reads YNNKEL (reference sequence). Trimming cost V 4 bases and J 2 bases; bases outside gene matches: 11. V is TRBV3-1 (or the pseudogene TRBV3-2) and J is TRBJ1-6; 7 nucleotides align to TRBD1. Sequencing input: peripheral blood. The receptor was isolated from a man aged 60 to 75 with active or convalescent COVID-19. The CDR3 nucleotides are TGTGCCAGCAGCCCCCTACAGGGGACCGGCGCCTATAATTCACCCCTCCACTTT. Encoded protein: CASSPLQGTGAYNSPLHF.